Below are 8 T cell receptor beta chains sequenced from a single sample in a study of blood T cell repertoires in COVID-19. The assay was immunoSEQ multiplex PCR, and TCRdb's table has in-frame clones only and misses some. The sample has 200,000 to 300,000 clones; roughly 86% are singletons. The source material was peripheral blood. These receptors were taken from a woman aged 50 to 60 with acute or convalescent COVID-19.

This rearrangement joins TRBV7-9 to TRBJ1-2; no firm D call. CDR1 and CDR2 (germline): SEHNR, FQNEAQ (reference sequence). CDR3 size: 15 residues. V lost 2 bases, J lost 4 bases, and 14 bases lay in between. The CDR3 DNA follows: TGTGCCAGCAGCTTACGGGAGCCCTCGAGCTATGGCTACACCTTC. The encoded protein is CASSLREPSSYGYTF. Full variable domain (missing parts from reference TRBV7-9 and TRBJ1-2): DTGVSQNPRHKITKRGQNVTFRCDPISEHNRLYWYRQTLGQGPEFLTYFQNEAQLEKSRLLSDRFSAERPKGSFSTLEIQRTEQGDSAMYLCASSLREPSSYGYTFGSGTRLTVV.

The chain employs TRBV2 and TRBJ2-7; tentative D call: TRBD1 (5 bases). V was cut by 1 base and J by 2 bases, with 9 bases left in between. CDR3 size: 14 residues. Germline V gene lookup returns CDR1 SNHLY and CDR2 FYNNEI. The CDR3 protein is CASSEGQSPYEQYF. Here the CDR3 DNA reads TGTGCCAGCAGTGAAGGACAGTCCCCCTACGAGCAGTACTTC.

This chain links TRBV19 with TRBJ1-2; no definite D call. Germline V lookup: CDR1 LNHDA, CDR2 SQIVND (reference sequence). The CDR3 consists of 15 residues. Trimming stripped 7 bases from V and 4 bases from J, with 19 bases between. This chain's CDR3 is CASKRADQMGYGYTF. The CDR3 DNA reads TGTGCCAGTAAGAGGGCAGACCAAATGGGCTATGGCTACACCTTC.

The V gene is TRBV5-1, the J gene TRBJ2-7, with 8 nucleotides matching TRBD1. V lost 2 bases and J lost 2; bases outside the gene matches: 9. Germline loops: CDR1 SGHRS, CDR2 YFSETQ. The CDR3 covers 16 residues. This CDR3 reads CASSLFRDRPTYEQYF. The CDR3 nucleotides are TGCGCCAGCAGCTTATTCCGGGACAGGCCAACCTACGAGCAGTACTTC.

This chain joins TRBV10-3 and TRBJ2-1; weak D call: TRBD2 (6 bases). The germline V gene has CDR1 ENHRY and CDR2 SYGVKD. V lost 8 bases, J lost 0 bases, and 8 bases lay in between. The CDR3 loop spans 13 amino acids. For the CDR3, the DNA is TGTGCCATCGGGACTTCCTCCTACAATGAGCAGTTCTTC. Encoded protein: CAIGTSSYNEQFF.

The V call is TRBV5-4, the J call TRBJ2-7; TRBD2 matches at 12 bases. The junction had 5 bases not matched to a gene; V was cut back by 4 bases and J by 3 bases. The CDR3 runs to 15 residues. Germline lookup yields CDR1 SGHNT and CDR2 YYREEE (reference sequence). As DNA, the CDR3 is TGTGCCAGCAGCCAAGGACTAGCGGGGAACTACGAGCAGTACTTC. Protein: CASSQGLAGNYEQYF.

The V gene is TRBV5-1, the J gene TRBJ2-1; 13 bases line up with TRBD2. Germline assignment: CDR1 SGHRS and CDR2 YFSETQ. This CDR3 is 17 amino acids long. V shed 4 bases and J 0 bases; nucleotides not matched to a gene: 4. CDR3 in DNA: TGCGCCAGCAGCGTACGGACTAGCGGGAGCTCCTACAATGAGCAGTTCTTC. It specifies CASSVRTSGSSYNEQFF.

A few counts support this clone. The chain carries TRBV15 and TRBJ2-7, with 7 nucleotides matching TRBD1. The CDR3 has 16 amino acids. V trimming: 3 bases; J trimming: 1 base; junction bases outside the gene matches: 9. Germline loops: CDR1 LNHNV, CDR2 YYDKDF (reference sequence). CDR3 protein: CATSRPLGDRSYEQYF. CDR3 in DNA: TGTGCCACCAGCAGGCCACTGGGGGACAGATCCTACGAGCAGTACTTC.